This T cell receptor beta chain stems from a study of OX40 agonist ivuxolimab in advanced cancers. About the research overall: Of the participants, about 40% had some prior anti-PD-1, anti-PD-L1 or anti-CTLA-4 therapy, which was allowed.

Germline V gene lookup returns CDR1 SQVTM and CDR2 ANQGSEA. The CDR3 spans 14 residues. V dropped 5 bases and J dropped 0 bases, with 8 bases sitting between them. Only in-frame clones appear in the TCRdb table, and some are missing; sequencing was by immunoSEQ multiplex PCR. The top ten hold 10% of the sample, which has approximately 68,000 clones, about 92% seen once. Comments on this clone: Its antigen is undetermined.

Broader study findings: In general, CD8+ T cells held more expanded clones than CD4+ did, on average.

The sequence was collected from an adult with an advanced solid tumor such as melanoma, head and neck, liver or kidney cancer. V gene TRBV29-1 combines with J gene TRBJ2-6; D not resolved. The sequencing used CD4+ or CD8+ T cells sorted from blood, collected in a trial of the OX40 agonist ivuxolimab. CDR3: CSVYGFSGANVLTF. CDR3 bases: TGCAGCGTTTATGGTTTCTCTGGGGCCAACGTCCTGACTTTC.